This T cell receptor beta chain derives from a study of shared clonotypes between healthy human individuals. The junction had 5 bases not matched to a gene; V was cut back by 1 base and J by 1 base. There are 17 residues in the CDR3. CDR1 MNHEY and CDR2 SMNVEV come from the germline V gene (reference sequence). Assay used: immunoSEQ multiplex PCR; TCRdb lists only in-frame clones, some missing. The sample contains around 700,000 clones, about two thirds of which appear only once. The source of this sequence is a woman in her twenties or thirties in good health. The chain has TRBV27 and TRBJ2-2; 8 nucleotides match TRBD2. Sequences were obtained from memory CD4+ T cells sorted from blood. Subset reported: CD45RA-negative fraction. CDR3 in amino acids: CASSLFALAGNTGELFF. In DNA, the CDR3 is TGTGCCAGCAGTTTATTTGCGCTAGCGGGGAACACCGGGGAGCTGTTTTTT.